This T cell receptor beta chain was retrieved from a study of cytomegalovirus exposure and HLA in healthy donors. Study-wide results and caveats: Later work found that TCR association rates differed between HLA loci; DRB1 had the most and HLA-C the fewest. In a later analysis, CMV-associated beta chains were mostly HLA-associated, it appeared. Most observed TCR sequences were rare, whereas some public TCRs were detected in many donors. One cluster of highly shared sequence variants probably arose as a sequencing artifact.

The PCR made use of 60 Vbeta and 13 Jbeta primers. The method was immunoSEQ multiplex PCR; TCRdb's version includes in-frame clones alone and lacks a portion of them. The sample lists 100,000 to 150,000 clones, 87% occurring once. As regards this clone: Antigen specificity is unknown.

Input material: PBMCs. The receptor was derived from a woman under 40 in good health and CMV-seronegative.

CDR3 nucleotides: TGTGCCAGCAGCTTAGCTGGCTCTAACTATGGCTACACCTTC. Translated, it gives CASSLAGSNYGYTF. This chain connects TRBV7-9 to TRBJ1-2; D is undetermined. Germline V gene sequence: CDR1 SEHNR, CDR2 FQNEAQ (reference sequence). V lost 0 bases and J lost 0, with 5 bases in between. The CDR3 length is 14 residues.